The 3 T cell receptor beta chains presented below share a single source sample, sequenced in a study of shared clonotypes between healthy human individuals. Using immunoSEQ multiplex PCR, the repertoire was profiled, and TCRdb retains in-frame clones only, with some absent. The sample has around 700,000 clones; roughly 72% are singletons. The specimen was memory CD4+ T cells sorted from blood. Subset of the sample: CD45RA-negative fraction. The receptors originated from a woman in her thirties in good health.

The chain combines TRBV10-2 with TRBJ2-7; 7 nucleotides match TRBD2. There are 13 residues in the CDR3. Trimming removed 4 bases from V and 5 bases from J; junction bases left unmatched: 5. Germline V gives CDR1 WSHSY, CDR2 SAAADI. The CDR3 region has the DNA TGCGCCAGCAGTGTTACTAGCGTCAACGAGCAGTACTTC. It is translated as CASSVTSVNEQYF.

Only one count was recorded for this clone. The rearrangement uses TRBV25-1 and TRBJ2-1, with 11 bases that match TRBD2. V gave up 4 bases and J gave up 6 bases; unmatched junction bases: 11. This CDR3 has 17 residues. Germline assignment: CDR1 MGHDK and CDR2 SYGVNS. As DNA, the CDR3 is TGTGCCAGCAGTGCGACTAGCGGGACTAGCTGGGGCAATGAGCAGTTCTTC. Translating it yields CASSATSGTSWGNEQFF.

The V gene is TRBV7-8, the J gene TRBJ2-1, with D possibly matching TRBD1 (6 bases). This CDR3 region has 16 residues. V was pared by 1 base and J by 7 bases, with 17 bases between. Per germline, CDR1 SGHVS and CDR2 FQNEAQ. The CDR3 sequence is CASSLVSRDKRNEQFF. CDR3 DNA: TGTGCCAGCAGCTTAGTGTCCCGGGACAAAAGAAATGAGCAGTTCTTC.